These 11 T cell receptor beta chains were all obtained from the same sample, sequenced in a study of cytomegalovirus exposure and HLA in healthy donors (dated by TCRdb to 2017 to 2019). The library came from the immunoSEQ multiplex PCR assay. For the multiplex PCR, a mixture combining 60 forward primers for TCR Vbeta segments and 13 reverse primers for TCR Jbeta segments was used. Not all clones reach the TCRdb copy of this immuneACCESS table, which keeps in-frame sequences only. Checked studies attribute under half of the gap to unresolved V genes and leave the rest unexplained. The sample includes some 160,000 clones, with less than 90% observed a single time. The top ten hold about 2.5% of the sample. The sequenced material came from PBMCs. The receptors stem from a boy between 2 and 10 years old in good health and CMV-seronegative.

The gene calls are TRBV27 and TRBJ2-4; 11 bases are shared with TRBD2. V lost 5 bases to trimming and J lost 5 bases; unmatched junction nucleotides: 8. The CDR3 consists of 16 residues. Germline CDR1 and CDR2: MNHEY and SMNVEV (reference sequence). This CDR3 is CASSRATSGGQNIQYF. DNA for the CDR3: TGTGCCAGCAGTCGAGCTACTAGCGGGGGCCAAAACATTCAGTACTTC.

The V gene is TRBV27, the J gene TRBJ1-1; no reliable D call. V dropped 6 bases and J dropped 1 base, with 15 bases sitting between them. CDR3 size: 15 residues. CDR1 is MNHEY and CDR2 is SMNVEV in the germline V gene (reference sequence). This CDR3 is CASRLTPAANTEAFF. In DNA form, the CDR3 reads TGTGCCAGCAGGCTTACCCCGGCGGCGAACACTGAAGCTTTCTTT.

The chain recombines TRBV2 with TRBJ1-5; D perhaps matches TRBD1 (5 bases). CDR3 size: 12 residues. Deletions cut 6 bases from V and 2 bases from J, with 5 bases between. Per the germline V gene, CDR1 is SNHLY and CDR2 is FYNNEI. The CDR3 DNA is TGTGCCAGCAGACAGGGCAATCAGCCCCAGCATTTT. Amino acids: CASRQGNQPQHF.

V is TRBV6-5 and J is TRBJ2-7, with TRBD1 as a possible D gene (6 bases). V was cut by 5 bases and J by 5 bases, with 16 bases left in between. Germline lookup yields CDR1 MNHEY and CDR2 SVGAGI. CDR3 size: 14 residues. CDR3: CASSTTAGTHEQYF. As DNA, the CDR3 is TGTGCCAGCAGTACCACCGCAGGGACACACGAGCAGTACTTC.

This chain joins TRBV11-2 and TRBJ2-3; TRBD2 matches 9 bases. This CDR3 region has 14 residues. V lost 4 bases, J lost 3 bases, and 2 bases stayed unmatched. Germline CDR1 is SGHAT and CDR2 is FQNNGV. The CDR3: CASSSLAGTDTQYF. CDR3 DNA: TGTGCCAGCAGCTCTCTAGCGGGGACAGATACGCAGTATTTT.

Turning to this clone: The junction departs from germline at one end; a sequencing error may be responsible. In nucleotides, the CDR3 is TGTGCCAGCAGTTACGATGGACTAGCGAGGGTTTTT. Protein product: CASSYDGLARVF. The genes are TRBV6-6 and TRBJ2-3, with TRBD2 matching over 9 bases. CDR3 length equals 12 residues. Germline-derived CDR1 and CDR2 are MNHNY and SVGAGI (reference sequence).

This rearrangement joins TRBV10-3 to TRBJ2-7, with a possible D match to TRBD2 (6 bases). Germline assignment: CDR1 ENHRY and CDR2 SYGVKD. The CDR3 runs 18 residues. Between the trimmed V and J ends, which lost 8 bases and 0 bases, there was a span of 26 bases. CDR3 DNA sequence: TGTGCCATCGGGGATCCGGGACTCAAACCCCCTGTCTCCTACGAGCAGTACTTC. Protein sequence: CAIGDPGLKPPVSYEQYF.

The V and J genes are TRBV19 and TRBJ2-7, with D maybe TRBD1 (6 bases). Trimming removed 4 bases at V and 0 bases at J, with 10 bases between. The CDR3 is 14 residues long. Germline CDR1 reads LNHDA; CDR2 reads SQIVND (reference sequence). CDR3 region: CASSTTGPSYEQYF. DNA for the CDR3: TGTGCCAGTAGTACAACAGGGCCCTCCTACGAGCAGTACTTC.

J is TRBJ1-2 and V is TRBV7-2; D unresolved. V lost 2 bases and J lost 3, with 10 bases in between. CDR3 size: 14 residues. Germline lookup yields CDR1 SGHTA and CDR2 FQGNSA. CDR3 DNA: TGTGCCAGCAGCTTACGCAGTGCCCACTATGGCTACACCTTC. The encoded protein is CASSLRSAHYGYTF. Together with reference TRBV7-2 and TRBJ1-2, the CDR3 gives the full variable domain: GAGVSQSPSNKVTEKGKDVELRCDPISGHTALYWYRQSLGQGLEFLIYFQGNSAPDKSGLPSDRFSAERTGGSVSTLTIQRTQQEDSAVYLCASSLRSAHYGYTFGSGTRLTVV.

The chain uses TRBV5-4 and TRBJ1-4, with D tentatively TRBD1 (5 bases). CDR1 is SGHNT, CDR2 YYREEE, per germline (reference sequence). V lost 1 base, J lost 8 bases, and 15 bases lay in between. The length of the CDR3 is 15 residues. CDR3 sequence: CASSLRGGVGEKLFF. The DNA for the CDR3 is TGTGCCAGCAGCTTGCGTGGAGGGGTTGGGGAAAAACTGTTTTTT.

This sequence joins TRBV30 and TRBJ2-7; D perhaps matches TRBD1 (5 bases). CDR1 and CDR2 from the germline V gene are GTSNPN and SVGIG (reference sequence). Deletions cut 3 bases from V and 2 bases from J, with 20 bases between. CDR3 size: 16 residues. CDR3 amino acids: CAWREGPVTVTYEQYF. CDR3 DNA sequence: TGTGCCTGGAGGGAAGGGCCGGTGACAGTCACCTACGAGCAGTACTTC.